Presented here are 9 T cell receptor beta chains from one specimen sequenced in a study of T cell repertoires in aging, cancer and after chemotherapy. TRB rearrangements spanning V, D and J were amplified using mixed TRB-A/B primers. Using its own MiXCR run on the multiplex PCR reads, TCRdb lists one record per CDR3 protein. The sample lists about 11,000 distinct CDR3 sequences; approximately 24% were seen once. TCR beta rearrangements were amplified from peripheral blood genomic DNA. Sequenced material: blood. The source of these receptors is a human donor in good health.

In this sample, this clonotype turned up a few times. The genes are TRBV20-1 and TRBJ2-3; D is undetermined. The CDR3 covers 14 residues. The V gene lost 3 bases and the J gene lost 0 bases, with 10 bases spanning the gap. Germline V gene data show CDR1 as DFQATT and CDR2 as SNEGSKA (reference sequence). In DNA form, the CDR3 reads TGCAGTGCTAGCCGGTCTACTAGCACAGATACGCAGTATTTT. This translates into CSASRSTSTDTQYF.

This clonotype was detected a few times. The V and J genes are TRBV5-4 and TRBJ1-1; 7 nucleotides align to TRBD1. Germline CDR1 reads SGHNT; CDR2 reads YYREEE (reference sequence). There are 10 residues in the CDR3. V was clipped by 6 bases and J by 12 bases; unmatched bases: 5. CDR3 in DNA: TGTGCCAGCATTGGGACAGATACTTTCTTT. Protein sequence: CASIGTDTFF.

By its share, this clonotype is medium-sized. V gene TRBV20-1 combines with J gene TRBJ2-7; tentatively, D is TRBD1 or TRBD2 (5 bases each). Trimming removed 0 bases at V and 6 bases at J, with 18 bases between. The germline CDR1 and CDR2 sequences are DFQATT and SNEGSKA (reference sequence). The CDR3 length is 15 residues. The CDR3 nucleotides are TGCAGTGCTAGAGATGGTCGGGGCAGGGCCGGCGAGCAGTACTTC. Translated: CSARDGRGRAGEQYF.

V and J are TRBV6-1 and TRBJ1-2; D is undetermined. Trimming took 3 bases from V and 5 from J, leaving 7 bases between them. In germline, CDR1 is MNHNS, CDR2 SASEGT. The CDR3 consists of 12 residues. In DNA form, the CDR3 reads TGTGCCAGCAGTGAGTCTCTATATGGCTACACCTTC. Translation: CASSESLYGYTF.

The chain couples TRBV6-1 to TRBJ2-1; TRBD1 is a possible D gene (6 bases). V was cut by 3 bases and J by 2 bases, with 14 bases left in between. This CDR3 is 16 amino acids long. Germline values: CDR1 MNHNS, CDR2 SASEGT. The CDR3 region has the DNA TGTGCCAGCAGTGACCGGGCAGGGGTAACCTACAATGAGCAGTTCTTC. Its translation is CASSDRAGVTYNEQFF.

This clonotype is termed medium-sized. The chain is built from TRBV30 and TRBJ1-2, with TRBD1 as a possible D gene (6 bases). This CDR3 is built from 15 residues. V was pared by 1 base and J by 3 bases, with 15 bases between. Germline values: CDR1 GTSNPN, CDR2 SVGIG (reference sequence). The chain's CDR3 is CAWSAFRGADYGYTF. The CDR3 coding sequence is TGTGCCTGGAGTGCGTTTCGGGGGGCCGACTATGGCTACACCTTC.

The chain recombines TRBV20-1 with TRBJ2-3; no reliable D call. With 3 bases removed from V and 7 bases from J, the gap between germline ends came to 14 bases. Germline V CDR1 and CDR2: DFQATT, SNEGSKA (reference sequence). The CDR3 totals 13 residues. CDR3 in DNA: TGCAGTGCTAGGAACGGCGACTTTTATACGCAGTATTTT. Protein product: CSARNGDFYTQYF.

The chain recombines TRBV20-1 with TRBJ2-3; TRBD2 is a possible D gene (5 bases). CDR1 is DFQATT and CDR2 is SNEGSKA in the germline V gene (reference sequence). Between the trimmed V and J ends, which lost 7 bases and 0 bases, there was a span of 8 bases. This CDR3 has 12 residues. DNA for the CDR3: TGCAGTGTAAGGACTAGCACAGATACGCAGTATTTT. Translated, it gives CSVRTSTDTQYF.

This clonotype was counted only a few times. The CDR3 loop reads CASSQATRDTDTQYF. The CDR3 coding sequence is TGTGCCAGCAGCCAGGCGACTAGGGACACAGATACGCAGTATTTT. This chain connects TRBV4-2 to TRBJ2-3; the D gene is possibly TRBD2 (6 bases). Germline CDR1 is LGHNA and CDR2 is YNFKEQ. The length of the CDR3 is 15 residues. With 3 bases removed from V and 2 bases from J, the gap between germline ends came to 12 bases.